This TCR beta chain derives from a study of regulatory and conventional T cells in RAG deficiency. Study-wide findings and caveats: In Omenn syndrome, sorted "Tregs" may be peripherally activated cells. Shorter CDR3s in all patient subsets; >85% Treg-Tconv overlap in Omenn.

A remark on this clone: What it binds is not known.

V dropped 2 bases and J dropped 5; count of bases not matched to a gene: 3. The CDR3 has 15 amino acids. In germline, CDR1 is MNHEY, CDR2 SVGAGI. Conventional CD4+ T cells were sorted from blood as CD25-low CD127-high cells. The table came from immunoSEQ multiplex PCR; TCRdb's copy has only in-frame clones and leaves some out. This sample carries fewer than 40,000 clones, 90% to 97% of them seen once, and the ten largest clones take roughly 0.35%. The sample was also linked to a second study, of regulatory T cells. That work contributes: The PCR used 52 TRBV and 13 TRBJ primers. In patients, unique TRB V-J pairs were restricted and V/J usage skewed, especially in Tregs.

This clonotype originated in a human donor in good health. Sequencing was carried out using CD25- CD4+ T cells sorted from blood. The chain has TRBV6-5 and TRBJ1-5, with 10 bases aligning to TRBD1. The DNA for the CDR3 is TGTGCCAGCAGTTACGGGGACAGGGGAGATCAGCCCCAGCATTTT. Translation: CASSYGDRGDQPQHF.